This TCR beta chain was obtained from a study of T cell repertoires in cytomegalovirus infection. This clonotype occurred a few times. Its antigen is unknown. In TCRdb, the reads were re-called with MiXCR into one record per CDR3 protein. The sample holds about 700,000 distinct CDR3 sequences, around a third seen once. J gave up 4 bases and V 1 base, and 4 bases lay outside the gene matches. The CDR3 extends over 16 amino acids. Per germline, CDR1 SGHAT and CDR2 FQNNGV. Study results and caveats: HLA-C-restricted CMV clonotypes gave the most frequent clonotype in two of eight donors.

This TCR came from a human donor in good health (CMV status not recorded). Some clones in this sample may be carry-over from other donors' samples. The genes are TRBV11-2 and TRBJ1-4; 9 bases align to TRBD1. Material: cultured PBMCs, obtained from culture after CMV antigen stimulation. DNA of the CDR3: TGTGCCAGCAGCTTAGTAAGACAGGGGGGTAATGAAAAACTGTTTTTT. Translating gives CASSLVRQGGNEKLFF.